A single T cell receptor (beta chain) is shown here with its context. The data were taken from a study of T cell changes during pregnancy in multiple sclerosis. Using immunoSEQ multiplex PCR, the repertoire was profiled, and TCRdb retains in-frame clones only, with some absent. The repertoire holds around 56,000 clones, with over 75% as singletons. Germline values: CDR1 SGDLS, CDR2 YYNGEE. J gave up 0 bases and V 0 bases, and 16 bases lay outside the gene matches. The CDR3 has 22 residues. This sample comprised peripheral blood, obtained after pregnancy. This clonotype originated in a female donor with multiple sclerosis, enrolled in a pregnancy study. The V and J genes are TRBV9 and TRBJ2-6; TRBD1 matches at 9 bases. In nucleotides, the CDR3 is TGTGCCAGCAGCGTAGGACTCCCGGGACAGGGAGGTCTAGGCTCTGGGGCCAACGTCCTGACTTTC. Residues: CASSVGLPGQGGLGSGANVLTF. The full variable domain, in which reference TRBV9 and TRBJ2-6 provide the parts outside the CDR3, is DSGVTQTPKHLITATGQRVTLRCSPRSGDLSVYWYQQSLDQGLQFLIQYYNGEERAKGNILERFSAQQFPDLHSELNLSSLELGDSALYFCASSVGLPGQGGLGSGANVLTFGAGSRLTVL.